This T cell receptor beta chain was profiled in a study of cytomegalovirus exposure and HLA in healthy donors. The V and J ends lost 2 bases and 1 base respectively, with 24 bases between them. CDR3 size: 19 residues. Germline V lookup: CDR1 SGHDT, CDR2 YYEEEE. Primers: 60 Vbeta forward and 13 Jbeta reverse. Data came from immunoSEQ multiplex PCR; TCRdb stores just in-frame clones and leaves some out. The sample shows some 150,000 clones, roughly 85% of them seen only once. The V gene is TRBV5-6, the J gene TRBJ2-5; D is perhaps TRBD2 (5 bases). The sequenced material came from PBMCs. This clonotype was obtained from a woman aged 25 to 39 in good health and CMV-seronegative. The CDR3 reads CASSFISVRVGATQETQYF. The DNA for the CDR3 is TGTGCCAGCAGCTTTATCAGTGTTCGGGTGGGAGCTACCCAAGAGACCCAGTACTTC.